This TCR gamma chain was sequenced in a study of γδ T cells in repeated Plasmodium falciparum infection. In the study overall: Malian samples came from no-transmission periods or across acute febrile malaria episodes. Study-wide points: Donors in Mali lived in a small rural village, largely one ethnic group. Vgamma9/Vdelta2+ repertoires stayed stably polyclonal over time and infection. Compared with Australian children, Malian Vdelta2-negative repertoires seemed more clonal, less diverse, less shared.

Vgamma9/Vdelta2+ and Vdelta2-negative gammadelta T cells were flow-sorted from PBMC for bulk sequencing. TCRdb re-processed the multiplex PCR reads using CATT. The data contain tens of thousands of gamma-chain clones, almost 1.5% of them seen just once; the ten biggest clones take up 15% to 20%. The CDR3 consists of 12 residues. Looked up from germline, CDR1 is GITISATS and CDR2 is ISYDGTV (reference sequence). This clone was detected ten times or more. The target antigen is unknown. A far larger clone is a single base away, which makes a read error likely. This CDR3 is also generated by other DNA sequences in the sample.

The source is a pool of human donors (malaria-infected and uninfected, not separated). Sequenced input: gamma-delta T cells from blood. This sequence joins TRGV9 and TRGJ1 or TRGJ2. TCRdb carries no J gene annotation; the J gene was assigned here by matching the DNA with germline. The CDR3 reads CALWESFYKKLF. Written as DNA, the CDR3 is TGCGCCTTGTGGGAGAGTTTTTATAAGAAACTCTTT.